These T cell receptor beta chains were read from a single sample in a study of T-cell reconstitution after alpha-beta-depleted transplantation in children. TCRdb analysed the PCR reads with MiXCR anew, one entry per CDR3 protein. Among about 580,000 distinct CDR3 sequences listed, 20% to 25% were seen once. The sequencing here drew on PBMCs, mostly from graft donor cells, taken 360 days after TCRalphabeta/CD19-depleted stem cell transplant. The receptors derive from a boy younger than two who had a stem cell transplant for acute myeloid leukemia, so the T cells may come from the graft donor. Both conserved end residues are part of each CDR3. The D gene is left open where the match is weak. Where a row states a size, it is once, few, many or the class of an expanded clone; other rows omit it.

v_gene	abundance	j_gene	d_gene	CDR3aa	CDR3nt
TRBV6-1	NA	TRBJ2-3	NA	CATTDVADTQYF	TGTGCCACCACGGACGTAGCAGATACGCAGTATTTT
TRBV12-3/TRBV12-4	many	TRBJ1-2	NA	CAVPGVEDGYTF	TGTGCCGTTCCGGGCGTCGAGGATGGCTACACCTTC
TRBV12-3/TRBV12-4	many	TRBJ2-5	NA	CASSSGRETQYF	TGTGCCAGCAGCTCAGGTCGGGAGACCCAGTACTTC
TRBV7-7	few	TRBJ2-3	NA	CASSLLKADTQYF	TGTGCCAGCAGCTTGCTAAAGGCAGATACGCAGTATTTT
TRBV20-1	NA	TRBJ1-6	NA	CSPAGTVNSPLHF	TGCAGCCCCGCCGGGACGGTGAATTCACCCCTCCACTTT
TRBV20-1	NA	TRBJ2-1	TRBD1	CSARRDREVFF	TGCAGTGCCCGCCGGGACAGAGAGGTGTTCTTC
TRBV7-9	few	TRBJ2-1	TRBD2	CATTRSGGDNEQFF	TGTGCCACCACGCGGAGCGGGGGGGACAATGAGCAGTTCTTC
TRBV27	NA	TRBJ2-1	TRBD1	CASSLSTGFDNEQFF	TGTGCCAGCAGTTTATCGACAGGGTTCGACAATGAGCAGTTCTTC
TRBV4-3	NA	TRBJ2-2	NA	CASSQDSGDTGELFF	TGCGCCAGCAGCCAAGATTCGGGGGACACCGGGGAGCTGTTTTTT
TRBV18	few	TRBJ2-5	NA	CASSPKGEEQETQYF	TGTGCCAGCTCACCAAAGGGAGAGGAACAAGAGACCCAGTACTTC
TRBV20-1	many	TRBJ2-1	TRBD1	CSASSRTGPNEQFF	TGCAGTGCTAGTAGTCGGACAGGCCCTAATGAGCAGTTCTTC
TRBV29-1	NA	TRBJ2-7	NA	CSVGTGWEYEQYF	TGCAGCGTTGGTACAGGGTGGGAATACGAGCAGTACTTC
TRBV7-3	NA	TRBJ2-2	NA	CASSPGGVGTGELFF	TGTGCCAGCAGCCCGGGGGGCGTCGGGACCGGGGAGCTGTTTTTT
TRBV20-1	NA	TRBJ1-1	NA	CSARDPVVGTEAFF	TGCAGTGCTAGAGATCCTGTTGTCGGCACTGAAGCTTTCTTT
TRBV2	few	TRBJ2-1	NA	CASAGEQFF	TGTGCCAGCGCCGGTGAGCAGTTCTTC
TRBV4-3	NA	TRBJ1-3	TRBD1	CASSQGGGRGTGNTIYF	TGCGCCAGCAGCCAAGGAGGGGGCAGGGGGACTGGAAACACCATATATTTT
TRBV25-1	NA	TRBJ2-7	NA	CASSEYTRYEQYF	TGTGCCAGCAGTGAATATACCCGTTACGAGCAGTACTTC
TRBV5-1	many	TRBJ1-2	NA	CASSFGGSAYGYTF	TGCGCCAGCAGCTTCGGGGGCTCTGCCTATGGCTACACCTTC
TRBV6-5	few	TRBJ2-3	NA	CASSYSRGKTDTQYF	TGTGCCAGCAGTTACTCAAGGGGCAAGACAGATACGCAGTATTTT
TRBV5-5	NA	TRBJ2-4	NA	CASSFERLGVEYF	TGTGCCAGCAGCTTTGAGCGACTAGGGGTTGAGTACTTC
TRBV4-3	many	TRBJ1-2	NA	CASSQDPQGWSYGYTF	TGCGCCAGCAGCCAAGATCCCCAGGGATGGAGCTATGGCTACACCTTC
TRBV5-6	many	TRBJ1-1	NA	CASSQENTEAFF	TGTGCCAGCAGCCAAGAGAACACTGAAGCTTTCTTT
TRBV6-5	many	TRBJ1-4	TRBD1	CASSKTGDPKNEKLFF	TGTGCCAGCAGCAAAACAGGGGACCCTAAGAATGAAAAACTGTTTTTT
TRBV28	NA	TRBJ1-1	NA	CASSPSGGMNTEAFF	TGTGCCAGCAGTCCGTCGGGGGGAATGAACACTGAAGCTTTCTTT
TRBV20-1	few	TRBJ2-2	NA	CSARGIGGGTGELFF	TGCAGTGCTAGAGGGATTGGGGGAGGTACCGGGGAGCTGTTTTTT
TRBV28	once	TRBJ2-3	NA	CASSLFAGVSTDTQYF	TGTGCCAGCAGTTTATTTGCAGGTGTAAGCACAGATACGCAGTATTTT
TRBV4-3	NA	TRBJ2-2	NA	CASSQQGRFDTGELFF	TGCGCCAGCAGCCAACAGGGTCGTTTTGACACCGGGGAGCTGTTTTTT
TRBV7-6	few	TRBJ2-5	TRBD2	CASSQTSGGPVETQYF	TGTGCCAGCAGCCAGACTAGCGGGGGGCCCGTAGAGACCCAGTACTTC
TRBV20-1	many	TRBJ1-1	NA	CSASGLENTEAFF	TGCAGTGCTAGTGGGCTGGAGAACACTGAAGCTTTCTTT
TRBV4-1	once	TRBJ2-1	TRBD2	CASSQPSGSRSEQFF	TGCGCCAGCAGCCAACCTAGCGGGTCCCGTAGTGAGCAGTTCTTC
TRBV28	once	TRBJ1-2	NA	CASSWPWGEGYTF	TGTGCCAGCAGTTGGCCGTGGGGGGAAGGCTACACCTTC
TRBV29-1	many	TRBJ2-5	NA	CSVEDTGFWETQYF	TGCAGCGTTGAAGATACGGGGTTTTGGGAGACCCAGTACTTC
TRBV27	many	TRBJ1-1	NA	CASSGEDTEAFF	TGTGCCAGCAGTGGGGAGGACACTGAAGCTTTCTTT
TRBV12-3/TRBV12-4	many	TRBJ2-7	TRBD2	CASSFGRGGSIYEQYF	TGTGCCAGCAGTTTTGGGAGGGGCGGATCAATCTACGAGCAGTACTTC